The 24 T cell receptor beta chains below come from one sample, sequenced in a study of HIV-infected patients and healthy controls (dated 2014 in TCRdb). Whole blood was used without cell fractionation, so the repertoire reflected all unsorted peripheral T cells. The library came from 5' RACE. The reads were generated on an Illumina MiSeq. Using SuperScript III with primers targeting the alpha and beta constant regions, approximately 500 ng of RNA was reverse transcribed. Separate alpha and beta chain libraries were generated by chain-specific third strand synthesis with multiplexing indices. Starting from the raw public reads, TCRdb applied fastp trimming at Q25, assembled clones with MiXCR and retained in-frame beta chains. When rows share a CDR3 protein, they turn into one entry using the most common DNA and genes. In all, the sample holds roughly 22,000 distinct CDR3 sequences, and more than 7.5% of those were seen once. Around 3.9% of the sample is in the top ten clones.

Sequencing used blood. Receptor source: an adult in good health.

The rearrangement links TRBV5-1 to TRBJ2-5; 8 bases agree with TRBD2. The CDR3 has 16 amino acids. V lost 4 bases to trimming and J lost 5 bases; unmatched junction nucleotides: 13. Germline lookup yields CDR1 SGHRS and CDR2 YFSETQ. CDR3 amino acids: CASSAGGYRLVETQYF. CDR3 in DNA: TGCGCCAGCAGCGCGGGGGGCTATCGGTTGGTCGAGACCCAGTACTTC.

V gene TRBV3-1 combines with J gene TRBJ2-4, with 9 nucleotides matching TRBD1. V trimming: 8 bases; J trimming: 0 bases; junction bases outside the gene matches: 8. Germline V CDR1 and CDR2: LGHDT, YNNKEL (reference sequence). CDR3 size: 16 residues. CDR3 sequence (DNA): TGTGCCAGCGGAAGGGGGACAGGGAGAGCCAAAAACATTCAGTACTTC. Its translation: CASGRGTGRAKNIQYF.

This chain connects TRBV18 to TRBJ2-1, with D hard to call. V lost 4 bases and J 3 bases, leaving 1 base between the germline ends. The CDR3 consists of 11 residues. The germline CDR1 and CDR2 sequences are KGHSH and LQKENI. In DNA, the CDR3 is TGTGCCAGCTCACTCTACAATGAGCAGTTCTTC. It yields the protein CASSLYNEQFF.

The rearrangement uses TRBV19 and TRBJ1-1; no definite D call. The germline CDR1 and CDR2 sequences are LNHDA and SQIVND (reference sequence). CDR3 length equals 10 residues. V was cut by 5 bases and J by 8 bases, with 6 bases left in between. Here the CDR3 DNA reads TGTGCCAGTAGTTCCTCCGAAGCTTTCTTT. Translating gives CASSSSEAFF.

This clonotype was observed at least ten times. This sequence joins TRBV12-3 or TRBV12-4 and TRBJ1-1, with 8 nucleotides matching TRBD1. The CDR3 is made up of 14 amino acids. V lost 7 bases and J lost 4; bases outside the gene matches: 8. DNA of the CDR3: TGTGCCAGCAATCCTCAGGGGGCGCGCACTGAAGCTTTCTTT. This translates into CASNPQGARTEAFF.

There are a few counts of this clonotype. J is TRBJ2-3 and V is TRBV6-1, with D possibly TRBD2 on 5 matching bases. Germline CDR1 and CDR2: MNHNS and SASEGT. CDR3 length: 15 residues. Deletions cut 2 bases from V and 0 bases from J, with 9 bases between. In DNA form, the CDR3 reads TGTGCCAGCAGTGAAACACGGGGTAGCACAGATACGCAGTATTTT. Encoded protein: CASSETRGSTDTQYF.

This clonotype has more than one count but fewer than ten. V and J are TRBV12-5 and TRBJ1-5; D is undetermined. The CDR3 contains 14 residues. Germline assignment: CDR1 LGHNT and CDR2 FRNRAP. V was cut by 3 bases and J by 1 base, with 7 bases left in between. The DNA for the CDR3 is TGTGCTAGTGGTTTTTCGGGAAGCAATCAGCCCCAGCATTTT. Translation gives CASGFSGSNQPQHF.

This clonotype has a handful of counts. The chain employs TRBV5-1 and TRBJ2-7; unclear D gene. The V gene lost 0 bases and the J gene lost 3 bases, with 7 bases spanning the gap. The CDR3 contains 13 residues. Germline V lookup: CDR1 SGHRS, CDR2 YFSETQ. The CDR3 bases are TGCGCCAGCAGCTTGGCCATGCTCTACGAGCAGTACTTC. As protein: CASSLAMLYEQYF.

This clonotype was picked up many times. V is TRBV19 and J is TRBJ1-2; D call uncertain. Germline CDR1 is LNHDA and CDR2 is SQIVND (reference sequence). Trimming cost V 10 bases and J 4 bases, with 19 bases left between them. The CDR3 has 14 amino acids. CDR3 DNA: TGTGCCACCAAAAGGGCACGAGGCTCCTATGGCTACACCTTC. It codes for CATKRARGSYGYTF.

This clonotype came up a few times. V usage is TRBV5-4 and J usage is TRBJ2-3; TRBD2 agrees at 11 bases. The V and J ends lost 1 base and 5 bases, in that order; junction bases with no gene match: 6. The CDR3 consists of 16 residues. Germline lookup yields CDR1 SGHNT and CDR2 YYREEE (reference sequence). The CDR3 region has the DNA TGTGCCAGCAGCTTGAGGGTAGCGGGGGGGCTAGATACGCAGTATTTT. It codes for CASSLRVAGGLDTQYF.

This clonotype is medium-sized. V gene TRBV3-1 combines with J gene TRBJ2-5; D remains ambiguous. Germline lookup yields CDR1 LGHDT and CDR2 YNNKEL (reference sequence). The V and J ends lost 0 bases and 6 bases respectively, with 5 bases between them. This CDR3 has 12 amino acids. CDR3 region: CASSQEGKTQYF. Written as DNA, the CDR3 is TGTGCCAGCAGCCAAGAAGGAAAGACCCAGTACTTC.

This clonotype was counted at least ten times. V gene TRBV6-5 combines with J gene TRBJ2-4; D gene uncertain. Trimming removed 0 bases at V and 6 bases at J, with 12 bases between. Looked up from germline, CDR1 is MNHEY and CDR2 is SVGAGI. The CDR3 has 15 residues. In nucleotides, the CDR3 is TGTGCCAGCAGTTACTCGAGAGAGAGCTTAAACATTCAGTACTTC. Translating it yields CASSYSRESLNIQYF.

This clonotype has a handful of counts. The chain recombines TRBV30 with TRBJ1-2; TRBD1 might be the D (6 bases). Germline V gives CDR1 GTSNPN, CDR2 SVGIG (reference sequence). The germline V and J ends were trimmed by 0 bases and 8 bases, with 13 bases remaining between them. The CDR3 contains 13 residues. Written as DNA, the CDR3 is TGTGCCTGGAGTGTAATGGGTCAGGGGGGCTACACCTTC. Translated, it gives CAWSVMGQGGYTF.

This clonotype was detected ten times or more. The chain combines TRBV3-1 with TRBJ2-2; no firm D call. The CDR3 covers 13 residues. Trimming left V 1 base short and J 7 bases short, with 7 bases between. Germline V gene sequence: CDR1 LGHDT, CDR2 YNNKEL (reference sequence). CDR3 protein: CASSQASLGELFF. CDR3 coding DNA: TGTGCCAGCAGCCAAGCGTCTCTCGGGGAGCTGTTTTTT.

In its sample, this clonotype ranks as medium-sized. The chain has TRBV23-1 and TRBJ2-2; D uncertain. TRBV23-1 is treated as an ORF (open reading frame) with a function not yet certain. The CDR3 consists of 16 residues. V lost 4 bases and J 1 base, leaving 13 bases between the germline ends. CDR3 DNA: TGCGCCAGCAGTCTGAGGTTGGCCGGGAACACCGGGGAGCTGTTTTTT. This codes for CASSLRLAGNTGELFF.

This clonotype was seen at least ten times. The gene calls are TRBV7-9 and TRBJ1-1; the D is unclear. Germline CDR1 is SEHNR and CDR2 is FQNEAQ (reference sequence). The CDR3 runs to 11 residues. V was pared by 11 bases and J by 4 bases, with 11 bases between. The CDR3 region is CAESLPTEAFF. CDR3 DNA sequence: TGTGCCGAAAGCCTGCCCACTGAAGCTTTCTTT.

The table lists this clonotype with many counts. CDR3 sequence reads: CSVAVDSNQPQHF. The CDR3 DNA is TGCAGCGTTGCAGTTGATAGCAATCAGCCCCAGCATTTT. V usage is TRBV29-1 and J usage is TRBJ1-5; D is unclear. The CDR3 spans 13 residues. Germline V gene data show CDR1 as SQVTM and CDR2 as ANQGSEA. V was shortened by 4 bases and J by 0 bases, with 7 bases between the two germline ends.

The table lists this clonotype with a few counts. The CDR3 DNA reads TGTGCCAGCAGCTTAATAGCGGGGGGATTAGATACGCAGTATTTT. It codes for CASSLIAGGLDTQYF. This rearrangement joins TRBV7-8 to TRBJ2-3; TRBD2 aligns across 10 bases. This CDR3 comprises 15 residues. CDR1 is SGHVS and CDR2 is FQNEAQ in the germline V gene. V dropped 2 bases and J dropped 5; count of bases not matched to a gene: 4.

The chain joins TRBV5-1 to TRBJ1-6; 8 bases map to TRBD1. Germline assignment: CDR1 SGHRS and CDR2 YFSETQ. This CDR3 region has 16 residues. With 0 bases clipped from V and 9 bases from J, the junction kept 8 bases outside the gene matches. CDR3: CASSLADRGKGSPLHF. CDR3 DNA: TGCGCCAGCAGCTTGGCCGACAGGGGAAAGGGTTCACCCCTCCACTTT.

In this sample, this clonotype is medium-sized (0.01 to 0.1%). This chain joins TRBV11-3 and TRBJ1-1; D gene uncertain. CDR1 and CDR2 (germline): SGHNT, YENEEA. This CDR3 region has 13 residues. V was trimmed by 3 bases and J by 3 bases, leaving 8 bases between them. The CDR3 nucleotides are TGTGCCAGCAGCTTGATCGGAGACACTGAAGCTTTCTTT. Encoded protein: CASSLIGDTEAFF.

This clonotype was seen repeatedly, ten times or more. The chain couples TRBV10-3 to TRBJ2-6; the D gene could be TRBD1 or TRBD2 (7 bases each). V lost 6 bases, J lost 0 bases, and 21 bases lay in between. Germline CDR1 is ENHRY and CDR2 is SYGVKD. CDR3 length: 19 amino acids. The CDR3 DNA follows: TGTGCCATCAGCCTGCCAGGGGGGGGGTCGACCTCTGGGGCCAACGTCCTGACTTTC. It specifies CAISLPGGGSTSGANVLTF.

This clonotype was counted ten times or more. The chain joins TRBV28 to TRBJ2-2; 8 nucleotides line up with TRBD1. V lost 8 bases, J lost 1 base, and 18 bases stayed unmatched. Germline CDR1 MDHEN, CDR2 SYDVKM. This CDR3 comprises 19 residues. The CDR3 here is CASEHQTGGTARNTGELFF. The CDR3 coding sequence is TGTGCCAGCGAACACCAAACAGGGGGGACAGCCCGGAACACCGGGGAGCTGTTTTTT.

This clonotype was recorded at least ten times. The chain links TRBV6-2 or TRBV6-3 to TRBJ2-3; 12 nucleotides agree with TRBD1. CDR3 length: 16 amino acids. From germline, CDR1 is MNHEY and CDR2 SVGEGT. With V trimmed by 5 bases and J by 5 bases, 8 bases remained unmatched. CDR3 sequence reads: CASSKHRDRGRDTQYF. For the CDR3, the DNA is TGTGCCAGCAGTAAGCACCGGGACAGGGGGCGAGATACGCAGTATTTT.

This clonotype was observed once. V and J are TRBV5-1 and TRBJ2-3, with D tentatively TRBD1 (5 bases). Germline CDR1 and CDR2: SGHRS and YFSETQ. The V and J ends lost 7 bases and 2 bases respectively, with 14 bases between them. There are 14 residues in the CDR3. The CDR3 is CASGFVQDTDTQYF. CDR3 DNA: TGCGCCAGCGGGTTCGTACAGGACACAGATACGCAGTATTTT.